Each of the 11 T cell receptor beta chains below was sequenced from the same sample in a study of T cells after somatic rescue of genetic block. Sequencing was performed with immunoSEQ multiplex PCR; in TCRdb, only in-frame clones are kept and a portion is missing. The repertoire includes some 68,000 clones, roughly 88% of them detected once, and about 3% sits in the top ten. Sequenced: peripheral blood mononuclear cells (PBMCs). The receptors come from a man younger than 40.

The chain recombines TRBV19 with TRBJ1-5; D unclear. The germline V gene encodes CDR1 LNHDA and CDR2 SQIVND (reference sequence). CDR3 length: 12 residues. Trimming stripped 7 bases from V and 9 bases from J, with 13 bases between. CDR3 sequence: CASKDGRRPQHF. CDR3 bases: TGTGCCAGTAAGGACGGGCGCCGGCCCCAGCATTTT.

V usage is TRBV6-1 and J usage is TRBJ2-7; D uncertain. V was clipped by 3 bases and J by 6 bases, with 3 bases between them. Germline lookup yields CDR1 MNHNS and CDR2 SASEGT. The CDR3 contains 10 residues. CDR3: CASSEFEQYF. The CDR3 DNA reads TGTGCCAGCAGTGAGTTCGAGCAGTACTTC.

This rearrangement joins TRBV10-1 to TRBJ1-6; no clear D gene. This CDR3 spans 13 amino acids. Per the germline V gene, CDR1 is WNHNN and CDR2 is SYGVQD (reference sequence). V was cut by 3 bases and J by 11 bases, with 11 bases left in between. CDR3 region: CASSEKGKTPLHF. CDR3 DNA: TGCGCCAGCAGTGAAAAGGGAAAGACACCCCTCCACTTT.

The CDR3 is CASWEQGEGRNEQFF. The CDR3 nucleotides are TGTGCCAGCTGGGAGCAGGGGGAGGGCCGCAATGAGCAGTTCTTC. The J gene is TRBJ2-1, the V gene TRBV27, with D perhaps matching TRBD1 or TRBD2 (7 bases each). Deletions cut 8 bases from V and 6 bases from J, with 20 bases between. CDR3 length: 15 amino acids. The germline gives CDR1 MNHEY, CDR2 SMNVEV (reference sequence).

This clone was picked up a small number of times. The chain recombines TRBV2 with TRBJ1-1; no clear D gene. CDR3 size: 15 residues. V lost 2 bases and J 0 bases, leaving 10 bases between the germline ends. Per germline, CDR1 SNHLY and CDR2 FYNNEI. The CDR3 DNA follows: TGTGCCAGCAGTGAATGGAAGGATATGAACACTGAAGCTTTCTTT. Translating gives CASSEWKDMNTEAFF.

The chain combines TRBV10-3 with TRBJ2-7; 8 bases align to TRBD1. Germline assignment: CDR1 ENHRY and CDR2 SYGVKD. The CDR3 runs to 15 residues. V was pared by 0 bases and J by 6 bases, with 7 bases of the junction left unmatched. CDR3 residues: CAISESRQGSGEQYF. The CDR3 DNA reads as TGTGCCATCAGTGAGTCAAGACAGGGGTCCGGCGAGCAGTACTTC.

The chain recombines TRBV2 with TRBJ1-5; a possible D gene is TRBD1 (6 bases). Germline CDR1 SNHLY, CDR2 FYNNEI. The V end was cut by 7 bases, the J end by 0 bases, with 13 bases between. The length of the CDR3 is 15 residues. The CDR3 sequence is CASNPGHTSNQPQHF. In nucleotides, the CDR3 is TGTGCCAGCAACCCGGGACACACTAGCAATCAGCCCCAGCATTTT. The variable domain in full, completed from reference TRBV2 and TRBJ1-5, reads EPEVTQTPSHQVTQMGQEVILRCVPISNHLYFYWYRQILGQKVEFLVSFYNNEISEKSEIFDDQFSVERPDGSNFTLKIRSTKLEDSAMYFCASNPGHTSNQPQHFGDGTRLSIL.

This sequence joins TRBV28 and TRBJ1-1; tentative D call: TRBD1 (5 bases). Germline V gene data show CDR1 as MDHEN and CDR2 as SYDVKM. The CDR3 sequence is 15 residues long. V gave up 9 bases and J gave up 5 bases, with 22 bases separating them. The CDR3 is CASHMMSGGWTEAFF. The CDR3 DNA reads TGTGCCAGTCATATGATGTCTGGGGGTTGGACTGAAGCTTTCTTT.

This chain links TRBV19 with TRBJ1-3; D remains ambiguous. Germline-derived CDR1 and CDR2 are LNHDA and SQIVND (reference sequence). CDR3 length: 15 amino acids. Trimming cost V 4 bases and J 0 bases, with 10 bases left between them. The CDR3 sequence is CASSTMGDSGNTIYF. CDR3 nucleotide sequence: TGTGCCAGTAGTACCATGGGTGACTCTGGAAACACCATATATTTT. Combining the CDR3 with reference TRBV19 and TRBJ1-3 gives the whole variable domain DGGITQSPKYLFRKEGQNVTLSCEQNLNHDAMYWYRQDPGQGLRLIYYSQIVNDFQKGDIAEGYSVSREKKESFPLTVTSAQKNPTAFYLCASSTMGDSGNTIYFGEGSWLTVV.

The CDR3 DNA reads TGCGCCAGCAGCTTGGCCGTGGGGGGCAGAGAGACCCAGTACTTC. This encodes CASSLAVGGRETQYF. This chain connects TRBV5-1 to TRBJ2-5; D tentatively fits TRBD1 or TRBD2 (6 bases each). V was shortened by 0 bases and J by 4 bases, with 13 bases between the two germline ends. The CDR3 length is 15 residues. Germline V lookup: CDR1 SGHRS, CDR2 YFSETQ.

J is TRBJ2-7 and V is TRBV28, with TRBD2 matching 10 bases. Germline assignment: CDR1 MDHEN and CDR2 SYDVKM. Unmatched junction bases numbered 5, after V lost 3 bases and J lost 6 bases. The CDR3 runs 14 residues. The CDR3 DNA sequence: TGTGCCAGCAGTTTCCCTAGCGGGAGTAGCGAGCAGTACTTC. Translating gives CASSFPSGSSEQYF.